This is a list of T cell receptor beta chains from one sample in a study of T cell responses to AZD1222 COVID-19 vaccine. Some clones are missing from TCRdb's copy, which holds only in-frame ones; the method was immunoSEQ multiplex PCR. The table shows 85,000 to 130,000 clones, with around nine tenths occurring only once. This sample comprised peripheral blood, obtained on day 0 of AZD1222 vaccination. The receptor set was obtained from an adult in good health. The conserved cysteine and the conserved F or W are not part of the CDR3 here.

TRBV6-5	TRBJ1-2	ASTDRPTGSHGYT
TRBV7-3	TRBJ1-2	ASSSGRNYGYT
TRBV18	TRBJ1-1	ASSPGQQNTEAF
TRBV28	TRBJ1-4	ASSPTWAQGEKLF
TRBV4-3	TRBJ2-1	ASSQTGTAGGKQF
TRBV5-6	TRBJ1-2	ASSPWSVKGYT
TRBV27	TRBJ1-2	ASSNLRGPEGYT
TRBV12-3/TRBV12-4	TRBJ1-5	ASSHLLDQPQH
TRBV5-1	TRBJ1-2	ASSLEGNYGYT
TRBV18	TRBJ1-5	ASSPQTGRDQPQH
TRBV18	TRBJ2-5	ASSPRTSGGVGETQY
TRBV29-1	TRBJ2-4	SVGTGKNIQY
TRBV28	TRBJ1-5	ASSSPLTGAVQPQH
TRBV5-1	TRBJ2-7	ASSSRDRGAEQY
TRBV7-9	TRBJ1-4	AGQVPGNEKLF
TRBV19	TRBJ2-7	ASSIGFGTGGYEQY
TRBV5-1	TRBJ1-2	ASSLGISANYGYT
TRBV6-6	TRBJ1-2	ASSYEGRGGYT
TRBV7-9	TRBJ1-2	ASSDTNLDGYT
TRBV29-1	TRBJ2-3	SVETDTQY
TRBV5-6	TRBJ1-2	ASSLGGNYGYT
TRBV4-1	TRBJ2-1	ASSRVSGGSYNEQF
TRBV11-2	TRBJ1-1	ASCWDRNTEAF
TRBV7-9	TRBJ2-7	ASSLLYFDEQY
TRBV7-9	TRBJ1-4	ASSRTGAGTNEKLF
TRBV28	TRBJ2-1	ASSLSQGGYNEQF
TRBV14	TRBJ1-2	ASSQSTGLGGYT
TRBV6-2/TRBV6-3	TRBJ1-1	ASSSGTATEAF
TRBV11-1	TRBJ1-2	ASSLAGDTYT
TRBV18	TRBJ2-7	ASSLGQAGTYEQY
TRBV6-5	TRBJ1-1	ASEKIFPNTEAF
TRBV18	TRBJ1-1	ASSPNSGAVNTEAF
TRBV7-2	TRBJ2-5	ASSLAGGQKTQY
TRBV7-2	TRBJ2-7	ASSSVLAGAPYEQY
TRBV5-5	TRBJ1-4	ASSPGQGYEKLF
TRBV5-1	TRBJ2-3	ASSSTAVGLADHVYTQY
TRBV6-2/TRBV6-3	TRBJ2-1	ASSYSIWNEQF
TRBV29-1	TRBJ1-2	SVEGRFRGDYGYT
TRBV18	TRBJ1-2	ASSPARGETYGYT
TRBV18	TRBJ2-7	ASSLIGQGSYEQY
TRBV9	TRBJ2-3	ASSVVTSTDTQY
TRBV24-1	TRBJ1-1	APDRERGGTEAF
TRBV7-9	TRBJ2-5	ASSFGGTETQY
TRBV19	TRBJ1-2	ASTPIANYGYT
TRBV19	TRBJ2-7	ASSKGSTYEQY
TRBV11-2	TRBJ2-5	ASSRTSTSETQY
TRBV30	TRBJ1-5	AWSVQGGQPQH
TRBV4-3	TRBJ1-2	ASSQGQGAGGYT
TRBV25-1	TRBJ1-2	ASSSYQGATSNYGYT
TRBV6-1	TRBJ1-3	ASSVYWWRGGEKGNTIY
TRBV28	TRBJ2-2	ATGGTGYAGELF
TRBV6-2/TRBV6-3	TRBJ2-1	ASSYSAAGGSREQF
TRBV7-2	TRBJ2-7	ASNDGLNEQY
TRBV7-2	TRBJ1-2	ASSFAGTGLGYT